This T cell receptor (beta chain) was obtained from a study of regulatory T cells in long-lasting Graves disease. Notes on the study in general: TRBV28, TRBJ1-2 and TRBJ2-5 emerged as the favored segments in persistent disease. Persistent-disease Graves' patients showed less TCR diversity than new cases.

Unmatched junction bases numbered 10, after V lost 0 bases and J lost 6 bases. The CDR3 totals 17 residues. CDR1 SGHRS and CDR2 YFSETQ come from the germline V gene. The time point denotes: newly diagnosed GD, antithyroid drugs for less than 3 months. With RNA extracted from PBMCs as input, the TCR library was made. About this clonotype: Its antigen is undetermined.

With iRepertoire HTBI primers and Arm-PCR of CDR3 regions, TCR beta libraries were built. One entry per CDR3 protein, called by TCRdb with MiXCR from the multiplex PCR reads. This table has 450,000 to 700,000 distinct CDR3 sequences, 13% appearing once. The same sample was also used in a study of T cells in Graves' hyperthyroidism and ophthalmopathy. That study adds: Stable hyperthyroidism was told apart from ophthalmopathy by a model built on 13 V-J features.

This TCR derives from a man aged 30 to 39 with Graves disease. The starting material was peripheral blood mononuclear cells (PBMCs), obtained at new diagnosis, from a patient treated with antithyroid drugs. The chain is built from TRBV5-1 and TRBJ2-7; 12 bases are a match to TRBD1. For the CDR3, the DNA is TGCGCCAGCAGCTTGGGCCTTTCGGGACAGGGGGCTGGCGAGCAGTACTTC. Translating it yields CASSLGLSGQGAGEQYF.